The T cell receptor beta chain described here comes from a study of neurological immune-mediated disorders. CDR1 and CDR2 (germline): MNHNS, SASEGT. Trimming removed 11 bases at V and 0 bases at J, with 16 bases between. The CDR3 is made up of 15 amino acids. The unsorted libraries were prepared from 2 million PBMCs (stored at -80 C). Study-wide results and limits: There were no CDR3 amino acid sequences shared by expanded clones across subjects, a result suggesting private repertoires in all groups.

The cDNA was generated through 5'RACE incorporating 10-nucleotide random UMIs. MiXCR was run by TCRdb on the 5' RACE reads, yielding one entry per CDR3 protein. This table holds roughly 50,000 distinct CDR3 sequences, 16% found once. This clonotype was seen ten or more times. Its antigen is not known. The material sequenced was PBMCs. This TCR was recovered from a man aged 55 to 69 in good health. The V call is TRBV6-1, the J call TRBJ2-2; D might be TRBD1 (7 bases). Here the CDR3 DNA reads TGTGCCCTGGGGGGACAGCACGCGAACACCGGGGAGCTGTTTTTT. It yields the protein CALGGQHANTGELFF.